This passage covers 13 T cell receptor beta chains from one sample sequenced in a study of regulatory T cells in long-lasting Graves disease. Library construction for TCR beta used iRepertoire HTBI primers and Arm-PCR of CDR3 regions. Using its own MiXCR run on the multiplex PCR reads, TCRdb lists one record per CDR3 protein. Of roughly 250,000 distinct CDR3 sequences in the sample, about 20% were seen once. Time point here: newly diagnosed GD, antithyroid drugs for less than 3 months. Making the TCR library involved RNA that had been extracted from PBMCs. These data are also associated with another study on T cells in Graves' hyperthyroidism and ophthalmopathy.

Sequencing was performed on peripheral blood mononuclear cells (PBMCs), taken at new diagnosis, from a patient treated with antithyroid drugs. Every receptor here comes from a woman in her twenties or thirties with Graves disease.

This clonotype came up many times. J is TRBJ2-7 and V is TRBV5-1; tentatively, D is TRBD1 or TRBD2 (5 bases each). Germline V CDR1 and CDR2: SGHRS, YFSETQ. The CDR3 is 14 residues long. The ends were cut back, 0 bases at V and 6 bases at J, with 13 bases in the middle. The CDR3 sequence is CASSLAGVGGEQYF. The CDR3 DNA sequence: TGCGCCAGCAGCTTGGCCGGGGTTGGGGGCGAGCAGTACTTC. The complete variable domain, with remaining parts taken from reference TRBV5-1 and TRBJ2-7, reads KAGVTQTPRYLIKTRGQQVTLSCSPISGHRSVSWYQQTPGQGLQFLFEYFSETQRNKGNFPGRFSGRQFSNSRSEMNVSTLELGDSALYLCASSLAGVGGEQYFGPGTRLTVT.

In its sample, this clonotype was seen many times. This rearrangement joins TRBV12-3 or TRBV12-4 to TRBJ2-1; 9 bases are shared with TRBD2. There are 14 residues in the CDR3. V trimming: 3 bases; J trimming: 9 bases; junction bases outside the gene matches: 6. CDR3 loop: CASSFAGGPPEQFF. The CDR3 DNA reads TGTGCCAGCAGTTTCGCGGGGGGGCCCCCTGAGCAGTTCTTC.

This clonotype has at least ten counts. The chain recombines TRBV6-5 with TRBJ1-6, with D hard to call. With 2 bases removed from V and 11 bases from J, the gap between germline ends came to 7 bases. The CDR3 loop spans 12 amino acids. CDR1 and CDR2 from the germline V gene are MNHEY and SVGAGI. The CDR3 nucleotides are TGTGCCAGCAGTTACAGGGAACCACCCCTCCACTTT. Its protein is CASSYREPPLHF.

This clonotype was detected ten times or more. The chain employs TRBV5-5 and TRBJ2-3, with 8 nucleotides matching TRBD2. V trimming: 4 bases; J trimming: 2 bases; junction bases outside the gene matches: 9. The germline V gene has CDR1 SGHKS and CDR2 YYEKEE (reference sequence). CDR3 length: 16 amino acids. This CDR3 reads CASSVRWRGVTDTQYF. In DNA form, the CDR3 reads TGTGCCAGCAGCGTGAGGTGGCGGGGGGTCACAGATACGCAGTATTTT.

In this sample, this clonotype turned up many times. This chain joins TRBV20-1 and TRBJ1-2; tentative D call: TRBD1 (5 bases). The V gene's germline CDR1 is DFQATT and CDR2 SNEGSKA (reference sequence). V was trimmed by 2 bases and J by 6 bases, leaving 19 bases between them. CDR3 length: 15 amino acids. The DNA for the CDR3 is TGCAGTGCTAGAAAGATTTTCGGCAGGGATCATGGCTACACCTTC. Translated: CSARKIFGRDHGYTF.

This clonotype was counted ten times or more. The chain combines TRBV20-1 with TRBJ2-5; the match to TRBD2 covers 8 bases. Germline-derived CDR1 and CDR2 are DFQATT and SNEGSKA (reference sequence). This CDR3 has 15 residues. The J segment lost 5 bases and the V segment lost 5 bases, leaving 13 bases of the junction unmatched. In nucleotides, the CDR3 is TGCAGTGCTGCACAGGGAGCGGGGGCCCCGGAGACCCAGTACTTC. This sequence encodes CSAAQGAGAPETQYF.

The chain carries TRBV7-3 and TRBJ2-3; D perhaps matches TRBD2 (8 bases). Germline V gene sequence: CDR1 SGHTA, CDR2 FQGTGA. The CDR3 has 15 amino acids. Between the trimmed V and J ends, which lost 4 bases and 4 bases, there was a span of 15 bases. CDR3 coding DNA: TGTGCCAGCAGCTCCACGGGAGGGGGCGCAGATACGCAGTATTTT. Its translation: CASSSTGGGADTQYF.

This clonotype has a count of ten or more. The J gene is TRBJ2-7, the V gene TRBV3-1; the D gene is possibly TRBD1 (7 bases). Germline CDR1 LGHDT, CDR2 YNNKEL (reference sequence). The length of the CDR3 is 14 residues. Trimming took off 4 bases at V and 3 bases at J, with 13 bases between the two ends. In DNA, the CDR3 is TGTGCCAGCAGCCGCGGGACAGAGCTCTACGAGCAGTACTTC. Residues: CASSRGTELYEQYF.

This clonotype was counted at least ten times. This rearrangement joins TRBV5-1 to TRBJ2-7, with D hard to call. The CDR3 loop spans 15 amino acids. Per germline, CDR1 SGHRS and CDR2 YFSETQ. The V end was cut by 0 bases, the J end by 6 bases, with 16 bases between. The CDR3 spells CASSLGSEVHFEQYF. CDR3 DNA: TGCGCCAGCAGCTTGGGGTCCGAGGTTCACTTCGAGCAGTACTTC. The full variable domain, rest sourced from reference TRBV5-1 and TRBJ2-7, is KAGVTQTPRYLIKTRGQQVTLSCSPISGHRSVSWYQQTPGQGLQFLFEYFSETQRNKGNFPGRFSGRQFSNSRSEMNVSTLELGDSALYLCASSLGSEVHFEQYFGPGTRLTVT.

This clonotype was counted at least ten times. This chain uses TRBV6-2 or TRBV6-3 with TRBJ2-3; no firm D call. This CDR3 comprises 14 residues. V was shortened by 4 bases and J by 4 bases, with 12 bases between the two germline ends. Germline CDR1 reads MNHEY; CDR2 reads SVGEGT. The CDR3 DNA is TGTGCCAGCAGTTTCCCCGATCACGCAGATACGCAGTATTTT. Its protein is CASSFPDHADTQYF.

This chain connects TRBV20-1 to TRBJ2-5, with TRBD2 identical over 14 bases. Germline-derived CDR1 and CDR2 are DFQATT and SNEGSKA (reference sequence). V was clipped by 5 bases and J by 4 bases; unmatched bases: 6. The CDR3 is made up of 15 amino acids. The chain's CDR3 is CSAETSGGAGETQYF. CDR3 in DNA: TGCAGTGCTGAGACTAGCGGGGGGGCGGGAGAGACCCAGTACTTC.

This clonotype was observed at least ten times. V is TRBV5-1 and J is TRBJ1-5; no clear D gene. Germline CDR1 reads SGHRS; CDR2 reads YFSETQ. This CDR3 contains 13 residues. V was clipped by 0 bases and J by 3 bases, with 4 bases between them. The CDR3 coding sequence is TGCGCCAGCAGCTTGGGGGCCAATCAGCCCCAGCATTTT. It codes for CASSLGANQPQHF.

This clonotype was counted ten times or more. The chain joins TRBV28 to TRBJ1-5; no reliable D call. The CDR3 loop spans 13 amino acids. In germline, CDR1 is MDHEN, CDR2 SYDVKM. Trimming cost V 6 bases and J 4 bases, with 10 bases left between them. CDR3 sequence (DNA): TGTGCCAGCAGACAAGGAGAGAATCAGCCCCAGCATTTT. Translating gives CASRQGENQPQHF.